This TCR beta chain was profiled in a study of cytomegalovirus exposure and HLA in healthy donors. Whole-study context: Later, an analysis reported that the 120 or so validation repertoires had used the same platform as the 550 to 750 first-cohort repertoires.

The CDR3 spans 15 residues. Germline lookup yields CDR1 SEHNR and CDR2 FQNEAQ (reference sequence). With 6 bases clipped from V and 0 bases from J, the junction kept 7 bases outside the gene matches. The table came from immunoSEQ multiplex PCR; TCRdb's copy has only in-frame clones and leaves some out. The sample has some 240,000 clones, about 90% seen once. This sequence was found in a woman aged 30 to 39 in good health and CMV-seropositive. The sample consisted of PBMCs. This chain links TRBV7-9 with TRBJ1-1; TRBD1 matches 7 bases. Here the CDR3 reads CASRPRTGMNTEAFF. Here the CDR3 DNA reads TGTGCCAGCAGACCTCGGACAGGAATGAACACTGAAGCTTTCTTT.